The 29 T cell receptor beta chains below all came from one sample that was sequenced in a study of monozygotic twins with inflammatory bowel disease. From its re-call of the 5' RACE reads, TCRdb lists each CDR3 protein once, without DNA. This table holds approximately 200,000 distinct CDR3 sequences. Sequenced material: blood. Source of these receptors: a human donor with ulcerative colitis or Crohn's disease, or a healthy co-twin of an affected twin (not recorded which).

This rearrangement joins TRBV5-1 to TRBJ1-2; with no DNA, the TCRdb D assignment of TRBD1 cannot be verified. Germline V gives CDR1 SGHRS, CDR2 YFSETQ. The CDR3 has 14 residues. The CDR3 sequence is CASSRDDEGSGYTF.

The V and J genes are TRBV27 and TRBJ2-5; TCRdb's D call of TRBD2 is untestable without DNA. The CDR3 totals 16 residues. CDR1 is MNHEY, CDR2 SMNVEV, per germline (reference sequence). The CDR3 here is CASSLLASGGQETQYF.

CDR3: CSARRGAYGYTF. The chain uses TRBV20-1 and TRBJ1-2; the TCRdb D gene call, TRBD1, has no DNA to confirm it. The CDR3 totals 12 residues. Germline V gene data show CDR1 as DFQATT and CDR2 as SNEGSKA (reference sequence).

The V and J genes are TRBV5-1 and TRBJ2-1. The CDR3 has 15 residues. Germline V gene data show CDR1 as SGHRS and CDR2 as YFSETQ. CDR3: CASSLAPTYYNEQFF.

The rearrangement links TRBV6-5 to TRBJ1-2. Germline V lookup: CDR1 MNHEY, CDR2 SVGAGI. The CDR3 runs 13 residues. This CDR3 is CASSYGSYYGYTF.

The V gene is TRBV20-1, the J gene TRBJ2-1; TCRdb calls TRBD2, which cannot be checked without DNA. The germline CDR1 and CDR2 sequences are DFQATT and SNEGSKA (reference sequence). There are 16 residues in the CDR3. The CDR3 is CSARDAASGPYNEQFF.

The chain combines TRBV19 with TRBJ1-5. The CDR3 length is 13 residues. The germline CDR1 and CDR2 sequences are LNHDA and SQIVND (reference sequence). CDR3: CASSIDMGQPQHF.

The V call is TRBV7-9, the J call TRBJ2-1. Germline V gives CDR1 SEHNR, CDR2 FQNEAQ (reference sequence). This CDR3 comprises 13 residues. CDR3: CASIFTPADEQFF.

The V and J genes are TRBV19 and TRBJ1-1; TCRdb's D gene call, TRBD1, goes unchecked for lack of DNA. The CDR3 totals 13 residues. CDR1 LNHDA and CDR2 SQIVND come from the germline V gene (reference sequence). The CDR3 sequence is CASNPTGGTEAFF.

CDR3 amino acids: CASSTQRRKMNTEAFF. V usage is TRBV19 and J usage is TRBJ1-1. The CDR3 covers 16 residues. The germline V gene has CDR1 LNHDA and CDR2 SQIVND (reference sequence).

The chain's CDR3 is CASSAGTDYQPQHF. The gene calls are TRBV7-8 and TRBJ1-5; there is no DNA to check the TCRdb D call of TRBD1. Germline V gives CDR1 SGHVS, CDR2 FQNEAQ. The CDR3 contains 14 residues.

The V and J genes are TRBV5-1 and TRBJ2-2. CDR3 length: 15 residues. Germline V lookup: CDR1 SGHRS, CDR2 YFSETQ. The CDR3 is CASSLGNTVTGELFF.

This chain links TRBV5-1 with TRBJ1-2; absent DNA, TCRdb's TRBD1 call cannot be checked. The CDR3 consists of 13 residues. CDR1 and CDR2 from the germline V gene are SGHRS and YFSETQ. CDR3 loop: CASSHRGSYGYTF.

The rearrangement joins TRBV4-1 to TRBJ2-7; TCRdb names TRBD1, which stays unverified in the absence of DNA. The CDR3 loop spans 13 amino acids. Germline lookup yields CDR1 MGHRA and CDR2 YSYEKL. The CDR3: CASSQDGGYEQYF.

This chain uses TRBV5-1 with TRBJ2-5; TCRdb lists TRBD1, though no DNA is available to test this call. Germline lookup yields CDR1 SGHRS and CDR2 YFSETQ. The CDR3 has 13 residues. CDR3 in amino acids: CASSRSGEETQYF. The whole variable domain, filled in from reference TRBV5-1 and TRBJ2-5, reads KAGVTQTPRYLIKTRGQQVTLSCSPISGHRSVSWYQQTPGQGLQFLFEYFSETQRNKGNFPGRFSGRQFSNSRSEMNVSTLELGDSALYLCASSRSGEETQYFGPGTRLLVL.

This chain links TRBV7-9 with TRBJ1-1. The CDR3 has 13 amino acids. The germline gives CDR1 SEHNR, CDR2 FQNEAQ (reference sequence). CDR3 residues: CASGPPLGSEAFF. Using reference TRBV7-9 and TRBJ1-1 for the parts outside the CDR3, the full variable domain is DTGVSQNPRHKITKRGQNVTFRCDPISEHNRLYWYRQTLGQGPEFLTYFQNEAQLEKSRLLSDRFSAERPKGSFSTLEIQRTEQGDSAMYLCASGPPLGSEAFFGQGTRLTVV.

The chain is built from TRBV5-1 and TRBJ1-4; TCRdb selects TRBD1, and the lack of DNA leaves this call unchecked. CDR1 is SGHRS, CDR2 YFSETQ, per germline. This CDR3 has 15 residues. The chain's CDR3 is CASSFAGGEDEKLFF.

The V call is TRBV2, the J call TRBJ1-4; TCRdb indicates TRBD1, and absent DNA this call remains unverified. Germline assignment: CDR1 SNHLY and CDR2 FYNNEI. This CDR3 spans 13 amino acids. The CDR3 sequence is CASNRDGNEKLFF.

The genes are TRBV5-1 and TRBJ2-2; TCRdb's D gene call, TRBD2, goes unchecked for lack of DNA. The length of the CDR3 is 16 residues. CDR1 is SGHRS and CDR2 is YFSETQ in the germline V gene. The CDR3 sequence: CASSPTSGRHTGELFF.

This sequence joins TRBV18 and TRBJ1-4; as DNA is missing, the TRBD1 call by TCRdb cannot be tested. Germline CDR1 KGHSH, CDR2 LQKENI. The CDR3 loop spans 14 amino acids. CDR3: CASSAQGAGEKLFF.

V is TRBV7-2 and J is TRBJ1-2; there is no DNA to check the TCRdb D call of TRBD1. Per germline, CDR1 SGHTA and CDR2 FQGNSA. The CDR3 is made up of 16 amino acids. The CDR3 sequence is CASSPLVLARGSGYTF.

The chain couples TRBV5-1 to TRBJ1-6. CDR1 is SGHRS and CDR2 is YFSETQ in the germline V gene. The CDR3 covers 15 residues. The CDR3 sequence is CASSLESPYNSPLHF. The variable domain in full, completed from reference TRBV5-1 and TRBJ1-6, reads KAGVTQTPRYLIKTRGQQVTLSCSPISGHRSVSWYQQTPGQGLQFLFEYFSETQRNKGNFPGRFSGRQFSNSRSEMNVSTLELGDSALYLCASSLESPYNSPLHFGNGTRLTVT.

The CDR3 reads CASRPRDGHNEQFF. The chain is built from TRBV5-4 and TRBJ2-1; TCRdb picks TRBD2, but there is no DNA to check that call. The CDR3 runs to 14 residues. Germline V gene lookup returns CDR1 SGHNT and CDR2 YYREEE (reference sequence).

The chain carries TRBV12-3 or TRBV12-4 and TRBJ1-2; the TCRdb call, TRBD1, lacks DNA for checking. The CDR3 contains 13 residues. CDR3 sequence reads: CASRPGQGDGYTF.

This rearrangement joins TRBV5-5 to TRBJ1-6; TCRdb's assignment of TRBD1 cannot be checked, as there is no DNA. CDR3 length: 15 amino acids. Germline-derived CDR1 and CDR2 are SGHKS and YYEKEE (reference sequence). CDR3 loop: CASSLGHRANSPLHF.

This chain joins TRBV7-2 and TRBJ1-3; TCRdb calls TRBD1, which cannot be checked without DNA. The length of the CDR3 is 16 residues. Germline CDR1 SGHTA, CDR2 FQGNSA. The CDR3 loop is CASSLRTGGEGNTIYF.

Here the CDR3 reads CASSLGGGAYNEQFF. The rearrangement links TRBV7-2 to TRBJ2-1; the TRBD1 assignment by TCRdb is unverifiable without DNA. CDR3 length: 15 residues. Germline V gene lookup returns CDR1 SGHTA and CDR2 FQGNSA.

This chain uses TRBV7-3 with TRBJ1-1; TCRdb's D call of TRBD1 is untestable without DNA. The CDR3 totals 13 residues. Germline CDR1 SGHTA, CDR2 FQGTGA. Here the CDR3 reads CASSFARNTEAFF. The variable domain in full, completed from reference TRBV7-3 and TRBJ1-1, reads GAGVSQTPSNKVTEKGKYVELRCDPISGHTALYWYRQSLGQGPEFLIYFQGTGAADDSGLPNDRFFAVRPEGSVSTLKIQRTERGDSAVYLCASSFARNTEAFFGQGTRLTVV.

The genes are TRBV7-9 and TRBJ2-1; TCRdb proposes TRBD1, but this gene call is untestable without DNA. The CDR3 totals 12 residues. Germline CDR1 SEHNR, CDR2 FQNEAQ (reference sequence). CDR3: CASSGSRGEQFF.